This T cell receptor beta chain comes out of a study of patients and donors after allogeneic stem cell transplantation. MiXCR was run by TCRdb on the RT-PCR reads, yielding one entry per CDR3 protein. The sample lists about a million distinct CDR3 sequences; roughly 18% were seen once. This clonotype was observed a handful of times. CDR1 WSHSY and CDR2 SAAADI come from the germline V gene. The V end lost 5 bases, the J end lost 2 bases, and 16 bases lay between the germline ends. This CDR3 contains 15 residues. The V gene is TRBV10-2, the J gene TRBJ2-7, with D tentatively TRBD2 (6 bases). The source material was blood, either unsorted or a sorted T cell fraction (not recorded which). This clonotype was obtained from a human donor who was either an allogeneic HSCT recipient or a stem cell or donor lymphocyte infusion donor (not recorded which). It is not recorded whose cells these are; they may come from a transplant donor. The CDR3, as DNA: TGCGCCAGCAGTAAATCTAGCGAGGCCGCCTACGAGCAGTACTTC. This codes for CASSKSSEAAYEQYF.